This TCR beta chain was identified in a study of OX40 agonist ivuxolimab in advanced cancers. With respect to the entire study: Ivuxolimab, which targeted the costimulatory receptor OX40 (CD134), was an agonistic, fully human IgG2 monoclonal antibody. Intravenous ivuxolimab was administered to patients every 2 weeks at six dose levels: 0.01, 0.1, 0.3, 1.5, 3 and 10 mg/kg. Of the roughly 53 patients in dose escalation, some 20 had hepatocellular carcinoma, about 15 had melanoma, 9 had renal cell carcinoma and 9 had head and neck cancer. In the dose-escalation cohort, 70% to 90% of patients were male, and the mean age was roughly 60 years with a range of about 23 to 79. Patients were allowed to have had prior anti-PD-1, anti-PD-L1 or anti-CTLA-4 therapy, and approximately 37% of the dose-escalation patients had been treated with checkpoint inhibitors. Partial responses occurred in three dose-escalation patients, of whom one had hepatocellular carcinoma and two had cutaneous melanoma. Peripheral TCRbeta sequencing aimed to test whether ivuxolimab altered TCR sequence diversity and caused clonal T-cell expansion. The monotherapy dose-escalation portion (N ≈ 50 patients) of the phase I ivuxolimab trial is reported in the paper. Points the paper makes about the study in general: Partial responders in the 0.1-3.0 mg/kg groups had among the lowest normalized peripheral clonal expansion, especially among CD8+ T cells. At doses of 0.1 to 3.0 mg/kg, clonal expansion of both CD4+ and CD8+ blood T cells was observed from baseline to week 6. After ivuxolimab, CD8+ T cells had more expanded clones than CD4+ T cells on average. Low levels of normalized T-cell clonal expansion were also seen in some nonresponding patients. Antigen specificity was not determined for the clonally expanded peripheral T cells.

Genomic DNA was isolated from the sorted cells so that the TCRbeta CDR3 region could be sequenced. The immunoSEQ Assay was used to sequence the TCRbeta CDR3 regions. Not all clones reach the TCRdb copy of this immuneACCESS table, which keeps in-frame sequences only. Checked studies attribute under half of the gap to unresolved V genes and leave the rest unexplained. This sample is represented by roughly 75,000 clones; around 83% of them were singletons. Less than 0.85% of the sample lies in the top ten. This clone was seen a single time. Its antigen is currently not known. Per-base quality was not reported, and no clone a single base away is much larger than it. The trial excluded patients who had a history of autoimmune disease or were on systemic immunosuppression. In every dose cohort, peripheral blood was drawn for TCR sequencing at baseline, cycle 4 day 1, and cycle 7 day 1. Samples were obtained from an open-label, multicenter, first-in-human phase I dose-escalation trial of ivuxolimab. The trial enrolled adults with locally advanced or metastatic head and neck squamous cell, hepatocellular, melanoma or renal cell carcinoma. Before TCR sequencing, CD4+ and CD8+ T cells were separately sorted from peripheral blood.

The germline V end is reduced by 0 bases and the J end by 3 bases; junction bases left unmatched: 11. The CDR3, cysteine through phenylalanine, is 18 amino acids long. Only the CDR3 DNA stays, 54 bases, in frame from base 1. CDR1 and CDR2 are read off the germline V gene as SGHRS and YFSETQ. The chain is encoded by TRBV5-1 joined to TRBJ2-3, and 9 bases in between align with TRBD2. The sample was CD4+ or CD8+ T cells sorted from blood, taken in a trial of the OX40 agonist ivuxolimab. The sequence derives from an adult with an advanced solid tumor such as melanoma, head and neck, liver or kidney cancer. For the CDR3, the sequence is CASSLDGSSGTRTDTQYF. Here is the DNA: TGCGCCAGCAGCTTGGATGGGTCTAGCGGGACGCGAACAGATACGCAGTATTTT.